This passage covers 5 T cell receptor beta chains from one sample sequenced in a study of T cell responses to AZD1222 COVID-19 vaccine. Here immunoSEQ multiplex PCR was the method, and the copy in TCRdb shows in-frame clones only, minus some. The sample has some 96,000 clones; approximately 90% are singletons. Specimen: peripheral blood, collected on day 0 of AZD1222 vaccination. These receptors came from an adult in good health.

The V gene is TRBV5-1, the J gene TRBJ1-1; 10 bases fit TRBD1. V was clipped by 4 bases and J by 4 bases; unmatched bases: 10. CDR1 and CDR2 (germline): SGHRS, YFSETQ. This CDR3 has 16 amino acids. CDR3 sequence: CASSLTGTGEGTEAFF. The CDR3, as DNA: TGCGCCAGCAGCCTTACCGGGACAGGGGAAGGCACTGAAGCTTTCTTT.

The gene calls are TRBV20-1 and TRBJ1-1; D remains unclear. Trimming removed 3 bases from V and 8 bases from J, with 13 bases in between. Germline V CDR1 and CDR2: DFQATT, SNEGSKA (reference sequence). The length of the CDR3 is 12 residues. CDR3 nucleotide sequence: TGCAGTGCTAGTAAACGGGGAAACGAAGCTTTCTTT. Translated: CSASKRGNEAFF.

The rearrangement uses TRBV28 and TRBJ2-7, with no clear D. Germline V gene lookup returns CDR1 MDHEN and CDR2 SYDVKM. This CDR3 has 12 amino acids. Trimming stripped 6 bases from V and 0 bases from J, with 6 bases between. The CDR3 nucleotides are TGTGCCAGCAGGAGTAGCTCCTACGAGCAGTACTTC. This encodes CASRSSSYEQYF.

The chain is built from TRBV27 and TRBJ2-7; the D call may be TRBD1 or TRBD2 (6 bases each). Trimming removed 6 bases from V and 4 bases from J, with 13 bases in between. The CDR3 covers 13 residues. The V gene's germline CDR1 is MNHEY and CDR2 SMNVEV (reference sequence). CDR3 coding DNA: TGTGCCAGCAGACTAGGAGGGGGATACGAGCAGTACTTC. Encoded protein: CASRLGGGYEQYF.

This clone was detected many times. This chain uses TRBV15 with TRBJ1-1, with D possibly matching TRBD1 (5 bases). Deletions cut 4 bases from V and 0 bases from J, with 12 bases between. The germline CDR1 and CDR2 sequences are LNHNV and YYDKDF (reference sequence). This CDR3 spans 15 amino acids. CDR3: CATSILGEVNTEAFF. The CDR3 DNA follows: TGTGCCACCAGCATCTTGGGGGAGGTGAACACTGAAGCTTTCTTT.